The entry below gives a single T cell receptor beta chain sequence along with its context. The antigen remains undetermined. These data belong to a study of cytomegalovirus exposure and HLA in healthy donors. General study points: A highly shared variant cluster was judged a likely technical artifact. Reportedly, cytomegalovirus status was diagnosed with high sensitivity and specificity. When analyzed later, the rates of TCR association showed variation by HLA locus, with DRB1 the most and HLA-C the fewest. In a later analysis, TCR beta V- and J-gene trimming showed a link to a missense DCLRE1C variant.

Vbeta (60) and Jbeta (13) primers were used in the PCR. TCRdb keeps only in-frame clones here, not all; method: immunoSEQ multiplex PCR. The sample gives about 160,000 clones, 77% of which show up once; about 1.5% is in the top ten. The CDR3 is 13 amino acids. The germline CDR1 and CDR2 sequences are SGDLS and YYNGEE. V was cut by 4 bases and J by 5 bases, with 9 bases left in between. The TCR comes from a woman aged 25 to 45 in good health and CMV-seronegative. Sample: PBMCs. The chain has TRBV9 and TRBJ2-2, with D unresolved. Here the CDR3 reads CASSTALTGELFF. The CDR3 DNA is TGTGCCAGCAGCACAGCATTGACCGGGGAGCTGTTTTTT.